A selection of T cell receptor beta chains follows, all from one sample in a study of blood T cell repertoires in COVID-19. The repertoire was sequenced with immunoSEQ multiplex PCR; TCRdb's copy has only in-frame clones and lacks some. The sample has some 190,000 clones, roughly 79% seen once. Sequencing used peripheral blood. These receptors were taken from a woman aged 40 to 49 with COVID-19, enrolled during active disease. The CDR3 runs from the conserved cysteine through the conserved F or W. The order of the fields is CDR3 protein, J gene, V gene.

CDR3aa: CASSPTTGNYGYTF
j_gene: TRBJ1-2
v_gene: TRBV6-5

CDR3aa: CASSLSHGSNQPQHF
j_gene: TRBJ1-5
v_gene: TRBV27

CDR3aa: CASRAGGFYGYTF
j_gene: TRBJ1-2
v_gene: TRBV19

CDR3aa: CASSTRTSGRYNEQFF
j_gene: TRBJ2-1
v_gene: TRBV19

CDR3aa: CASSRTARLNTGELFF
j_gene: TRBJ2-2
v_gene: TRBV5-1

CDR3aa: CASSLPGSFNEQFF
j_gene: TRBJ2-1
v_gene: TRBV19

CDR3aa: CASSPPSIKGNEQFF
j_gene: TRBJ2-1
v_gene: TRBV18

CDR3aa: CASSEAFGNSPLHF
j_gene: TRBJ1-6
v_gene: TRBV6-1

CDR3aa: CASSLVSGGAVETQYF
j_gene: TRBJ2-5
v_gene: TRBV7-6

CDR3aa: CASSPAGKNGYGYTF
j_gene: TRBJ1-2
v_gene: TRBV5-4

CDR3aa: CASSDSRSGELFF
j_gene: TRBJ2-2
v_gene: TRBV6-4

CDR3aa: CASSSGDFLYEQYF
j_gene: TRBJ2-7
v_gene: TRBV18

CDR3aa: CASSFGRGTGVEKLFF
j_gene: TRBJ1-4
v_gene: TRBV5-8

CDR3aa: CASSYTTSNYGYTF
j_gene: TRBJ1-2
v_gene: TRBV6-6

CDR3aa: CASSDPGETQYF
j_gene: TRBJ2-5
v_gene: TRBV10-1

CDR3aa: CASSYWGRGREGYTF
j_gene: TRBJ1-2
v_gene: TRBV6-5

CDR3aa: CASSQEGGSGANVLTF
j_gene: TRBJ2-6
v_gene: TRBV4-1